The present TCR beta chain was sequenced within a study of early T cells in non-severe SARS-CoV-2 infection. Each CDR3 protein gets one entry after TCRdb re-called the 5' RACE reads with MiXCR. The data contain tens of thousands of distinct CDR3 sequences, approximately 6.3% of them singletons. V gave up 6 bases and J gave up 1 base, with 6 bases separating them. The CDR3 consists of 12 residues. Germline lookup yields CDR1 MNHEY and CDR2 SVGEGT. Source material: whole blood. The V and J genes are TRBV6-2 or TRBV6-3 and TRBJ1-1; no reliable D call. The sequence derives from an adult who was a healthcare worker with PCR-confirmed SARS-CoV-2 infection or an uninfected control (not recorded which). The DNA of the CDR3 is TGTGCCAGCAGAATTGGGAACACTGAAGCTTTCTTT. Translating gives CASRIGNTEAFF.